One sample yielded the 5 T cell receptor beta chains listed below, sequenced in a study of cytomegalovirus exposure and HLA in healthy donors. This PCR relied on a set of 60 Vbeta primers and 13 Jbeta primers. Produced via immunoSEQ multiplex PCR; TCRdb's table is partial and in-frame only. The repertoire table contains around 140,000 clones. Sequenced sample: PBMCs. Receptors originate from a woman between 50 and 59 years old in good health and CMV-seronegative.

This chain joins TRBV18 and TRBJ1-6; D not resolved. CDR3 length: 15 amino acids. Germline V gives CDR1 KGHSH, CDR2 LQKENI. V dropped 3 bases and J dropped 7 bases, with 13 bases sitting between them. CDR3 sequence reads: CASSPRGETNSPLHF. DNA of the CDR3: TGTGCCAGCTCACCCCGCGGGGAGACAAATTCACCCCTCCACTTT.

This chain uses TRBV9 with TRBJ1-3; no definite D call. CDR1 and CDR2 (germline): SGDLS, YYNGEE. With 0 bases removed from V and 0 bases from J, the gap between germline ends came to 16 bases. CDR3 length: 18 residues. The CDR3 bases are TGTGCCAGCAGCGTAGATCCAGTTCCGATCGACTCTGGAAACACCATATATTTT. Translated: CASSVDPVPIDSGNTIYF.

V and J are TRBV2 and TRBJ2-7; D is unresolved. V gave up 2 bases and J gave up 4 bases, with 15 bases separating them. The CDR3 covers 15 residues. Germline CDR1 and CDR2: SNHLY and FYNNEI. In nucleotides, the CDR3 is TGTGCCAGCAGTGAATACTTCGCGATCGGGTACGAGCAGTACTTC. Amino acids: CASSEYFAIGYEQYF.

The genes are TRBV7-2 and TRBJ2-7; D might be TRBD2 (5 bases). V lost 2 bases and J lost 0, with 11 bases in between. There are 15 residues in the CDR3. Germline V lookup: CDR1 SGHTA, CDR2 FQGNSA. The CDR3, as DNA: TGTGCCAGCAGCTTACTCAGTACTAGCTCCTACGAGCAGTACTTC. Protein: CASSLLSTSSYEQYF.

A remark on this clone: The junction differs from germline at one of its ends, possibly a read error. This chain links TRBV7-7 with TRBJ2-2; 9 nucleotides match TRBD1. CDR1 is SSHAT, CDR2 FNYEAQ, per germline (reference sequence). The CDR3 extends over 16 amino acids. CDR3 residues: CASSPGQGTNTGELFF. DNA of the CDR3: TGTGCTAGCAGCCCGGGACAGGGCACGAACACCGGGGAGCTGTTTTTT.